The clone carrying this TCR beta chain showed up just once. V lost 4 bases, J lost 5 bases, and 11 bases lay in between. CDR3 length equals 13 residues. The germline gives CDR1 LGHDT, CDR2 YNNKEL (reference sequence). These data originate in a study of CD8 T cells in Susac syndrome. Reverse transcription used about 0.45 to 1 ug RNA and random hexamers. TCRdb fed the immunoSEQ multiplex PCR reads into MiXCR, producing one record per CDR3 protein. The table includes a few hundred thousand distinct CDR3 sequences, about 95% detected once. Sequences were obtained from CD4+ T cells from PBMCs. The rearrangement joins TRBV3-1 to TRBJ2-5; D is unresolved. The TCR was taken from a human donor with Susac syndrome. CDR3 amino acids: CASSPVGSETQYF. In nucleotides, the CDR3 is TGTGCCAGCAGCCCTGTGGGAAGTGAGACCCAGTACTTC.